A single T cell receptor beta chain is shown here with its context. The antigen is not known. This record comes from a study of T cell repertoires in cytomegalovirus infection. Study-level information: HLA-C-restricted CMV epitopes, recently identified, and well-studied HLA-B-restricted ones were used by the study. Signatures in public TCR beta sequences pointed to both CMV infection and matching HLA type. Overall study results and limits: CMV-specific HLA-C-restricted TCR beta clonotypes dominated the ex vivo response.

Trimming cost V 5 bases and J 7 bases, with 12 bases left between them. CDR3 length: 13 residues. Looked up from germline, CDR1 is SEHNR and CDR2 is FQNEAQ (reference sequence). TCRdb redid the calling of the reads with MiXCR, one entry per CDR3 protein. Among about 920,000 distinct CDR3 sequences listed, more than 25% were seen once. The starting material was cultured CD8+ T cells from PBMCs, obtained from culture after CMV antigen stimulation. The chain links TRBV7-9 to TRBJ2-1, with D unresolved. The sequence was collected from a human donor in good health (CMV status not recorded). Some clones in this sample may be carry-over from other donors' samples. The CDR3 DNA is TGTGCCAGCAGCCCCTCAGTGTGGAATGAGCAGTTCTTC. Its protein product is CASSPSVWNEQFF.